Sequencing of this T cell receptor delta chain was carried out in a study of DNA immune sequencing with unique molecular identifiers. Study-wide background: Sequencing used genomic DNA of immunomagnetically enriched buffy-coat γδ T cells.

All 8 TRDV and 4 TRDJ genes were targeted in 32-plex amplification of genomic DNA. A 12-nucleotide UMI was added during three to four barcoding PCR cycles before adapter PCR. TCRdb re-processed the multiplex PCR reads using CATT. Seen here are approximately 2,000 delta-chain clones, 11% observed once, and the top ten hold 51%. In regard to this clone: TCRdb attributes to this sequence the protein of a much larger clone, which differs from the DNA translation at residue 6; a read error is likely, and the protein displayed is translated from the DNA.

With V trimmed by 0 bases and J by 0 bases, 12 bases remained unmatched. The V gene's germline CDR1 is GEAIGNYY and CDR2 EKD. CDR3 length equals 20 residues. The sequence came from a human donor in good health. This chain joins TRDV2 and TRDJ1; 13 nucleotides agree with TRDD3. The sample comprised gamma-delta T cells enriched from blood buffy coat, or unenriched PBMCs (not recorded which). The CDR3 DNA reads TGTGCCTGTGACACCGCCGCTACTGGGGGATACGGAGGGTACACCGATAAACTCATCTTT. The encoded protein is CACDTAATGGYGGYTDKLIF.